The clone carrying this TCR beta chain was found once. Its target is unknown. This record belongs to a study of CD8+CD57+ T cells in acquired aplastic anemia. The overall study: Average DNA yield from sorted CD4+ and CD8+ cells was roughly 3.1 ug. Sequencing produced an average of approximately 11 million reads per healthy donor for CD4+ cells.

Study observations and caveats: In CD8+ cells, Simpson's diversity showed no significant difference between patients and controls.

Genomic DNA served as template for TCR beta VDJ and CDR3 profiling. One entry per CDR3 protein results from TCRdb running MiXCR on the reads. The sample lists about 170,000 distinct CDR3 sequences, about 60% occurring once. Germline CDR1 reads KGHDR; CDR2 reads SFDVKD. The V end was cut by 6 bases, the J end by 8 bases, with 19 bases between. The CDR3 is made up of 15 amino acids. The receptor comes from a human donor in good health. The sample taken for sequencing was sorted CD4+, CD8+, or CD8+CD57+ T cells (not recorded which) from PBMCs. The chain couples TRBV24-1 to TRBJ1-5; perhaps TRBD1 as D (5 bases). The CDR3 region is CATSTSARGMEPQHF. The DNA for the CDR3 is TGTGCCACCAGTACCTCTGCAAGGGGAATGGAGCCCCAGCATTTT.